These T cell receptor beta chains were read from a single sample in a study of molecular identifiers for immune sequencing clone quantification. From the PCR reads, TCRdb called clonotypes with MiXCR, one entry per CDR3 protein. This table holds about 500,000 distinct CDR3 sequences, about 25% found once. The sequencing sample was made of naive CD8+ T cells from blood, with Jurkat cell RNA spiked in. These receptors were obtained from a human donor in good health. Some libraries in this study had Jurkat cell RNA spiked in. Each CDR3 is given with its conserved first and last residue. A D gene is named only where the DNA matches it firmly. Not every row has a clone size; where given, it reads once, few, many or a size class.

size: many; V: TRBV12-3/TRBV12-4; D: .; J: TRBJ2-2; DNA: TGTGCCAGCTTTATGAGATCCGGGGAGCTGTTTTTT; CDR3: CASFMRSGELFF
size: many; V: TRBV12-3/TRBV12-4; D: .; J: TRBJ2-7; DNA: TGTGCCAGCAGTTTAGGTCGGAGCTCCTACGAGCAGTACTTC; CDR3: CASSLGRSSYEQYF
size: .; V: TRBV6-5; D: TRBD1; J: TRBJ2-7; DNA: TGTGCCAGCAGTTACCGGGGACAGGGGTACGAGCAGTACTTC; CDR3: CASSYRGQGYEQYF
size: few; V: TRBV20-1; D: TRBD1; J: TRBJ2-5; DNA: TGCAGTGCTAGTGTGACAGGGGGCACGGAGACCCAGTACTTC; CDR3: CSASVTGGTETQYF
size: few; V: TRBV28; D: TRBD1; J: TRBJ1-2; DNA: TGTGCCAGCAGTCCGTGGACAGGGGGGAACTATGGCTACACCTTC; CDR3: CASSPWTGGNYGYTF
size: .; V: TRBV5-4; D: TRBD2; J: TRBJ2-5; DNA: TGTGCCAGCAGCCCTGCCCAAGGACTAGTTAAACAAGAGACCCAGTACTTC; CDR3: CASSPAQGLVKQETQYF
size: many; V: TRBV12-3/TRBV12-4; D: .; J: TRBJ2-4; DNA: TGTGCCAGCAGTTTGGGTCTAGCCAAAAACATTCAGTACTTC; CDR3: CASSLGLAKNIQYF
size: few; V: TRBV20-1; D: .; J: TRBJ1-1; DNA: TGCAGTGCAACCGGGACCGACGGGGGCACTGAAGCTTTCTTT; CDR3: CSATGTDGGTEAFF
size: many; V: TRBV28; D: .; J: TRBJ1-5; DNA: TGTGCCAGCAGTTTTGTCCATCAGCCCCAGCATTTT; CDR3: CASSFVHQPQHF
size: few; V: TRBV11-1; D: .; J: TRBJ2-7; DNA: TGTGCCAGCAGCCCCGGAGGGGAGGCATACTACGAGCAGTACTTC; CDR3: CASSPGGEAYYEQYF
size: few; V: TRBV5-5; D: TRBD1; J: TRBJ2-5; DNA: TGTGCCAGCAGTTTAACAGGGGACCAAGAGACCCAGTACTTC; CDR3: CASSLTGDQETQYF
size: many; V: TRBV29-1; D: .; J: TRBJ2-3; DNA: TGCAGCGTTGAGGGGGCAGATAACACAGATACGCAGTATTTT; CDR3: CSVEGADNTDTQYF
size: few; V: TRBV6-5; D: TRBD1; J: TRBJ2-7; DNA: TGTGCCAGCAGTCTGGACAGGGATCCGGGCGAGCAGTACTTC; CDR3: CASSLDRDPGEQYF
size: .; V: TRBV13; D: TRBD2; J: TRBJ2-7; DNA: TGTGCCAGCAGCGCCGAACCGGGACTAGCATCCTACGAGCAGTACTTC; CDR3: CASSAEPGLASYEQYF
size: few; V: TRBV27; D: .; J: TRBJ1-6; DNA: TGTGCCAGCAGTTCAGGGGTTTGGAATAATTCACCCCTCCACTTT; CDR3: CASSSGVWNNSPLHF
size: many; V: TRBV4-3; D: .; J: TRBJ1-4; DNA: TGCGCCAGCAGCCAAGACAGAACCCTTAATGAAAAACTGTTTTTT; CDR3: CASSQDRTLNEKLFF
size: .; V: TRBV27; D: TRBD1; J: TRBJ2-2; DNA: TGTGCCAGCAGTTTAGACAGGGACAGGCTGAACACCGGGGAGCTGTTTTTT; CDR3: CASSLDRDRLNTGELFF
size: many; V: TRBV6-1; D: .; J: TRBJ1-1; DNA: TGTGCCAGCAGGGCCCCCGGGACGGCCGAACTGACTGAAGCTTTCTTT; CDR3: CASRAPGTAELTEAFF
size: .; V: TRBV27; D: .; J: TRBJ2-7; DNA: TGTGCCAGCAGTCCGACTGGTAGCGCAGACTACGAGCATTACTTC; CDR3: CASSPTGSADYEHYF
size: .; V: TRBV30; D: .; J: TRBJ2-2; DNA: TGTGCCTGGGGAAAGGTAGTGAACACCGGGGAGCTGTTTTTT; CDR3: CAWGKVVNTGELFF
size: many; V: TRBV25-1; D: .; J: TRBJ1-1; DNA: TGTGCCAGCAAAGGCAGTACGAACACTGAAGCTTTCTTT; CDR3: CASKGSTNTEAFF
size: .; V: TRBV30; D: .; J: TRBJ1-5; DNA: TGTGCCTGGGGTACCCTAGGGGGGGCATTGCCCCAGCATTTT; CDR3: CAWGTLGGALPQHF
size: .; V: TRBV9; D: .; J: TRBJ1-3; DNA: TGTGCCAGCAGCCCGGGTGCAGTGATCTCTGGAAACACCATATATTTT; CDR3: CASSPGAVISGNTIYF
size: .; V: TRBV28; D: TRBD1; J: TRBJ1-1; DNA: TGTGCCAGCAGTTTGCCCCAATGGGGACAGGGCACTGAAGCTTTCTTT; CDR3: CASSLPQWGQGTEAFF
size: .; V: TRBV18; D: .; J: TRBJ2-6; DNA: TGTGCCAGCCAAGAATCCCTCTCTGGGGCCAACGTCCTGACTTTC; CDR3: CASQESLSGANVLTF
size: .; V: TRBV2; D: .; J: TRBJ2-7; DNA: TGTGCCAGCAGTGAAGCACCCAGCTCCGAGCAGTACTTC; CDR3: CASSEAPSSEQYF
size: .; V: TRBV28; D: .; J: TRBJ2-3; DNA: TGTGCCAGCAGTCCTTCCAGCGTCGGGAGAGGGGATACGCAGTATTTT; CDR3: CASSPSSVGRGDTQYF
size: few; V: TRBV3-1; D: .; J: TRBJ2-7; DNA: TGTGCCAGCAGCCACGGAAACTACGAGCAGTACTTC; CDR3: CASSHGNYEQYF
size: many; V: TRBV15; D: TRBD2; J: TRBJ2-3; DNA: TGTGCCACCAGCGGGAGGGCCGCCACAGATACGCAGTATTTT; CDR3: CATSGRAATDTQYF
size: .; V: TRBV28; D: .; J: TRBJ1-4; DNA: TGTCCAAAGCCAGGCCCTAATGAAAAACTGTTTTTT; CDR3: CPKPGPNEKLFF
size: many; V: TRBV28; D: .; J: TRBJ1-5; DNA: TGTGCCAGCAGTTTTACAGGTCGACGAAATCAGCCCCAGCATTTT; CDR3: CASSFTGRRNQPQHF
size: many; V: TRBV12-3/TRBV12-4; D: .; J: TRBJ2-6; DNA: TGTGCCAGCACTGAGGCGGGGGCCAACGTCCTGACTTTC; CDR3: CASTEAGANVLTF
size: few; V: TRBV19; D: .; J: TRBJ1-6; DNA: TGTGCCAGTAGTATCCGGGGAGGTCTATCGAATAATTCACCCCTCCACTTT; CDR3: CASSIRGGLSNNSPLHF
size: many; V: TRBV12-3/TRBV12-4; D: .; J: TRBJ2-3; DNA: TGTGCCAGCAGTTTAGGAAAGTTCCCTAGCACAGATACGCAGTATTTT; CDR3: CASSLGKFPSTDTQYF
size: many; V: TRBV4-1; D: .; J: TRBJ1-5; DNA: TGCGCCAGCAGCCAAGAATTCGGACACGGTGGCAATCAGCCCCAGCATTTT; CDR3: CASSQEFGHGGNQPQHF
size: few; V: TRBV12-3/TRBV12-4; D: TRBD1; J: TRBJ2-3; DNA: TGTGCCAGCAGTCCGACAGGGGGCGGCACAGATACGCAGTATTTT; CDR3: CASSPTGGGTDTQYF
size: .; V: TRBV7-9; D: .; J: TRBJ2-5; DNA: TGTGCCAGCAGCTTACCCCCGGTCGGAGAGACCCAGTACTTC; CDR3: CASSLPPVGETQYF
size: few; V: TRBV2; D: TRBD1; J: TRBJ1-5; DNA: TGTGCCAGCAGCCCCGGGACAGGCGAATATAGCAATCAGCCCCAGCATTTT; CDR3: CASSPGTGEYSNQPQHF
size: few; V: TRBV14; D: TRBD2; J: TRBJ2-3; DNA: TGTGCCAGCAGCCAAGATTTTGGGCTAGCGGAGAGCACAGATACGCAGTATTTT; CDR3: CASSQDFGLAESTDTQYF
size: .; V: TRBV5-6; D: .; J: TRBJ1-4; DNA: TGTGCCAGCAGCTTGGCAGCAGGAGCAACTAATGAAAAACTGTTTTTT; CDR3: CASSLAAGATNEKLFF
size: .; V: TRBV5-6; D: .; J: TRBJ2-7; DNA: TGTGCCAGCAGCGTGAAGGGGCTTACCTACGAGCAGTACTTC; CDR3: CASSVKGLTYEQYF
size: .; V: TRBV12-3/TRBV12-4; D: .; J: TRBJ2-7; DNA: TGTGCCAGCAGTTTCCCCAACTCCCCCTACGAGCAGTGCTTC; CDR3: CASSFPNSPYEQCF
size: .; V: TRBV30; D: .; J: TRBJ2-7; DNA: TGTGCCTGGAGTGTTGGTTTGGGCACGTTGGGCTACGAGCAGTACTTC; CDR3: CAWSVGLGTLGYEQYF
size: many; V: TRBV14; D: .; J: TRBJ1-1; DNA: TGTGCCAGCAGCCAAGTGGGCCGGAATGAAGCTTTCTTT; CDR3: CASSQVGRNEAFF
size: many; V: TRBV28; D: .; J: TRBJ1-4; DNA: TGTGCCAGCAGTTTATTATTTCGGCAGGGAGAAAAACTGTTTTTT; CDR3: CASSLLFRQGEKLFF
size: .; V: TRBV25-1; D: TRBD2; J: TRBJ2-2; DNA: TGTGCCACCAGTACCGATTGGGGGGGTACCGGGGAGCTGTTTTTT; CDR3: CATSTDWGGTGELFF
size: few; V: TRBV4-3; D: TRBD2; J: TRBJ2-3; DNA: TGCGCCAGCAGCCAAGAAGCTAGCGGGGGGGCCCGGGATACGCAGTATTTT; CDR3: CASSQEASGGARDTQYF
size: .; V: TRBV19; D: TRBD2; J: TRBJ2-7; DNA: TGTGCCAGTAGTATAGGACCCGGACTAGCGGGTGAATACGATGAGCAGTACTTC; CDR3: CASSIGPGLAGEYDEQYF